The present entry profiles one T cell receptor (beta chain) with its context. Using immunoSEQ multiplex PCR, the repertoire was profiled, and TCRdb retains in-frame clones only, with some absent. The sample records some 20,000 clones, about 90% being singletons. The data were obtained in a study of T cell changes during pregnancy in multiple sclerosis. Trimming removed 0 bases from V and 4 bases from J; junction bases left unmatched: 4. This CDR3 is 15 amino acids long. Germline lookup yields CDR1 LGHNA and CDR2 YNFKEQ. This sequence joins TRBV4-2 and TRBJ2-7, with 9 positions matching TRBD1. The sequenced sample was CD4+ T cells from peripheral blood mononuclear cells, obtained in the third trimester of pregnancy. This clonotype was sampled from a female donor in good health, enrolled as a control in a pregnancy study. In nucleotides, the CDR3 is TGTGCCAGCAGCCAAGATCTTGACAGGGGGTACGAGCAGTACTTC. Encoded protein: CASSQDLDRGYEQYF.